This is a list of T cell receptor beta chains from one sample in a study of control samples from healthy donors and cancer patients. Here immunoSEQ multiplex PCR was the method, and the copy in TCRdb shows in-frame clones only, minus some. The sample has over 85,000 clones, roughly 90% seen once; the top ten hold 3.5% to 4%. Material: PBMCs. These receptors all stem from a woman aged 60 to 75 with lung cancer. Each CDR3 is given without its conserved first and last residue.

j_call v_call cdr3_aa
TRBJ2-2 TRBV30 ALAGTSHTGELF
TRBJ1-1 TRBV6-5 ASSRARVGTEAF
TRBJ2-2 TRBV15 ATSGGTGASTGELF
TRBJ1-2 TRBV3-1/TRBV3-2 ASSQDATGFGYT
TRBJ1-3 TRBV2 ASSIGGTGSGNTIY
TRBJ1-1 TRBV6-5 ASRGSPVNTEAF
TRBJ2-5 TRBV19 ASNEGRGTQY
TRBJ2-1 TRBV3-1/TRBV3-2 ASSQDTNEQF
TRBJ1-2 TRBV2 ASSEQGNPYGYT
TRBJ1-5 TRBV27 ASSSPGLRQPQH
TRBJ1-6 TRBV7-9 ASSLRDVGNSPLH
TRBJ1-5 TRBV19 ASSLAVSNQPQH
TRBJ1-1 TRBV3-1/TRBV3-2 ASSQVTLNTEAF
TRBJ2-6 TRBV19 ASKAAVSGANVLT
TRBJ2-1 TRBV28 ASRGRQRQF
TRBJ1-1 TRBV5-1 ASSLDSGDLTEAF
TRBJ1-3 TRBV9 ASSGGSSGNTIY
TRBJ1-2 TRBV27 ASSRAPTNYGYT
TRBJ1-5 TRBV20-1 SASLGPSNQPQH
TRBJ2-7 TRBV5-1 ASSSRSSYEQY
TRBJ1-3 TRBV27 ASSPRGGSGNTIY
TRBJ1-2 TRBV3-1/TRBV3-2 ASSLGQGGNYGYT
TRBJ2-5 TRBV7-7 ASSSGLAGGQETQY
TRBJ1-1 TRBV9 ASSAPGAQGAAF
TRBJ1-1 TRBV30 AWSVWRGGNTEAF
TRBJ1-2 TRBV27 ASSLKGYGYT
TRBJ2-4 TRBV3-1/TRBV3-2 ASGTSTKNIQY
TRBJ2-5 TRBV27 ASSGRQHSQETQY
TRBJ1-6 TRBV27 ASSPGTGANSPLH
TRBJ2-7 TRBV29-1 SVTQGELYEQY
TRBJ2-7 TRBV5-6 ASSEKTEQY
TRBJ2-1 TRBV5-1 ASSLTGGAYNEQF